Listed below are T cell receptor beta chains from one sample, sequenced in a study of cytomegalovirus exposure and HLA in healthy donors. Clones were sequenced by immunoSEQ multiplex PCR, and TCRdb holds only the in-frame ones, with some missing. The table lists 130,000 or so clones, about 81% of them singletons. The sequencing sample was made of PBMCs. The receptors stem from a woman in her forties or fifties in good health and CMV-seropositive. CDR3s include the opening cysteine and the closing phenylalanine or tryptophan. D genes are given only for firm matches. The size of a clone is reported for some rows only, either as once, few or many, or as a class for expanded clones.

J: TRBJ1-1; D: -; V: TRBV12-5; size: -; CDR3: CASGLGGSTEAFF; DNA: TGTGCTAGTGGTTTGGGAGGGTCCACTGAAGCTTTCTTT
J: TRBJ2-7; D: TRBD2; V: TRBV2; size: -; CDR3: CASSDGLAGIHEQYF; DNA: TGTGCCAGCAGCGATGGGCTAGCGGGGATACACGAGCAGTACTTC
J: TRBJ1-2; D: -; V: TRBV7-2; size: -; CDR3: CASSLGLVVSNYGYTF; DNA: TGTGCCAGCAGCTTAGGACTAGTAGTGTCTAACTATGGCTACACCTTC
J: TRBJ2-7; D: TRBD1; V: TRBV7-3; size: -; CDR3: CASSSKTGLEQYF; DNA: TGTGCCAGCAGCTCCAAGACAGGGCTTGAGCAGTACTTC
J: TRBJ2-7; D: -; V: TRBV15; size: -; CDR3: CATSRDTRAAYEQYF; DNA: TGTGCCACCAGCAGAGATACCAGGGCCGCCTACGAGCAGTACTTC
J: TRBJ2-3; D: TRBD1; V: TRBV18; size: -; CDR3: CASSQDRDRADTQYF; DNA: TGTGCCAGCTCACAGGACAGGGATCGAGCAGATACGCAGTATTTT
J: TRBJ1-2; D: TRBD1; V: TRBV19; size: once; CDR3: CASSWRGQGYGYTF; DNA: TGTGCCAGTAGTTGGAGGGGGCAGGGCTATGGCTACACCTTC
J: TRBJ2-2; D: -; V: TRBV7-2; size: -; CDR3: CASSLGGTRELFF; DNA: TGTGCCAGCAGCTTAGGAGGGACACGGGAGCTGTTTTTT
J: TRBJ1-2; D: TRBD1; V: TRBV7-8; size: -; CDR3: CASSFGTGSYPNYGYTF; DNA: TGTGCCAGCAGCTTCGGGACAGGGTCCTACCCGAACTATGGCTACACCTTC
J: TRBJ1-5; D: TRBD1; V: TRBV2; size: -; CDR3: CASSEGDRGISQHF; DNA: TGTGCCAGCAGTGAAGGGGACAGGGGGATTTCCCAGCATTTT
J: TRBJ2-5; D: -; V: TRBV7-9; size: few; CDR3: CASSLDSETQYF; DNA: TGTGCCAGCAGCTTAGACTCGGAGACCCAGTACTTC
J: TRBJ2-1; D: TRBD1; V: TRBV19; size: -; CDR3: CASSIETGGTISSYNEQFF; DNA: TGTGCCAGTAGTATAGAAACAGGGGGGACCATTAGCTCCTACAATGAGCAGTTCTTC
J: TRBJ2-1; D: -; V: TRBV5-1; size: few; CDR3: CASRVGSGNEQFF; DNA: TGCGCCAGCAGGGTCGGTAGCGGTAATGAGCAGTTCTTC
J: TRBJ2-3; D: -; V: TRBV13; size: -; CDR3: CASSPTLAPTDTQYF; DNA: TGTGCCAGCAGCCCCACTTTAGCTCCCACAGATACGCAGTATTTT
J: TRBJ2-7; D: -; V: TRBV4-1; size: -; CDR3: CASSREGGYEQYF; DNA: TGCGCCAGCAGCCGTGAGGGCGGCTACGAGCAGTACTTC
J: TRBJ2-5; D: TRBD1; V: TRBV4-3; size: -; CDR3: CASSQGQGAETQYF; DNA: TGCGCCAGCAGCCAAGGACAGGGAGCAGAGACCCAGTACTTC
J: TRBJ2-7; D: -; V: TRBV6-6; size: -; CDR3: CASSYLGEQYF; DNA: TGTGCCAGCAGTTATCTCGGCGAGCAGTACTTC
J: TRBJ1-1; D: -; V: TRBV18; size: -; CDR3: CASCPGGPPAEAFF; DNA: TGTGCCAGCTGCCCCGGGGGGCCGCCCGCCGAAGCTTTCTTT
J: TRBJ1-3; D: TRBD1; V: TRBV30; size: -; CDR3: CAWTGGSGNTIYF; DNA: TGTGCCTGGACAGGGGGCTCTGGAAACACCATATATTTT
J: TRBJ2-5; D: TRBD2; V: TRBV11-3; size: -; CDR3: CASSLGWTSGGRETQYF; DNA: TGTGCCAGCAGCTTAGGGTGGACTAGCGGGGGGCGAGAGACCCAGTACTTC
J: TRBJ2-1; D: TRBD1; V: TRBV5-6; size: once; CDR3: CASSLVRQGGGEQFF; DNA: TGTGCCAGCAGCTTGGTGCGACAGGGGGGGGGTGAGCAGTTCTTC
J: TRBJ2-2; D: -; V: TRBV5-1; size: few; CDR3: CASSFAGTGELFF; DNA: TGCGCCAGCAGCTTCGCGGGGACCGGGGAGCTGTTTTTT
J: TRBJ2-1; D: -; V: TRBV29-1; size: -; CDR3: CSVGGGDYNEQFF; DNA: TGCAGCGTTGGAGGAGGAGATTACAATGAGCAGTTCTTC
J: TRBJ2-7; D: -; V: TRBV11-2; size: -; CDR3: CASSLTSPYEQYF; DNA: TGTGCCAGCAGCTTAACTAGCCCCTACGAGCAGTACTTC
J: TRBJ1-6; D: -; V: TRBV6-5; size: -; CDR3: CASSILGGSPLHF; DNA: TGTGCCAGCAGCATACTCGGGGGATCACCCCTCCACTTT
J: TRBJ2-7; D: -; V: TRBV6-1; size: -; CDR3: CASSKTGPYEQYF; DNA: TGTGCCAGCAGTAAGACAGGTCCCTACGAGCAGTACTTC
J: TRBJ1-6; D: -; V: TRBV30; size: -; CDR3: CAWSRGVNSPLHF; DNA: TGTGCCTGGAGTCGCGGGGTTAATTCACCCCTCCACTTT
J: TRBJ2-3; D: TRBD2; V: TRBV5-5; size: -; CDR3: CASSLLAGGYTDTQYF; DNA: TGTGCCAGCAGTCTACTAGCGGGAGGGTACACAGATACGCAGTATTTT
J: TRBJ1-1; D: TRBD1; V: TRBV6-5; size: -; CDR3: CASSYSTGGFTEAFF; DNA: TGTGCCAGCAGTTACTCGACAGGGGGTTTCACTGAAGCTTTCTTT
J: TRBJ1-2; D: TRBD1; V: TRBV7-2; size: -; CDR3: CASSLVTGLNYGYTF; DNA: TGTGCCAGCAGCTTAGTGACAGGGCTGAACTATGGCTACACCTTC
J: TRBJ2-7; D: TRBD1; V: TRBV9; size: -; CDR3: CASSPRDRGYEQYF; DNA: TGTGCCAGCAGCCCCCGGGACAGGGGCTACGAGCAGTACTTC
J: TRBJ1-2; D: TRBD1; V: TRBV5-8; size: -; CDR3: CASSLGTGGVYGYTF; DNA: TGTGCCAGCAGCTTAGGGACAGGGGGCGTCTATGGCTACACCTTC
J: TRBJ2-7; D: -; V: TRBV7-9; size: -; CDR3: CASSLSGVEQYF; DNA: TGTGCCAGCAGCTTATCGGGGGTCGAGCAGTACTTC
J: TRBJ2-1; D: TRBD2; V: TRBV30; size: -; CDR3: CAWTLRGLAGVNEQFF; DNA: TGTGCCTGGACCCTTCGGGGGCTAGCGGGAGTCAATGAGCAGTTCTTC
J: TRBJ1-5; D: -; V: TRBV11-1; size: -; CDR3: CASSLELNNQPQHF; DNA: TGTGCCAGCAGCTTAGAACTGAACAATCAGCCCCAGCATTTT
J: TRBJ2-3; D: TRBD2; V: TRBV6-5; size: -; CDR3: CASTVAGGPGTQYF; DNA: TGTGCCAGCACCGTAGCGGGAGGGCCGGGGACGCAGTATTTT
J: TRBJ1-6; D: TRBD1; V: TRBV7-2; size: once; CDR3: CASSSGVNRGYSPLHF; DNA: TGTGCCAGCAGCTCGGGGGTAAACAGGGGGTACTCACCCCTCCACTTT
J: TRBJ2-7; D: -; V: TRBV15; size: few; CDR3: CATSTARTVVAHEQYF; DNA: TGTGCCACCAGCACAGCCCGGACAGTTGTGGCCCACGAGCAGTACTTC
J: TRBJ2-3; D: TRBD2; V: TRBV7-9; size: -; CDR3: CASSLGSGGPNTQYF; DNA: TGTGCCAGCAGCTTAGGTAGCGGGGGTCCGAATACGCAGTATTTT
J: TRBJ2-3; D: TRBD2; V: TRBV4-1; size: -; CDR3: CASSQDPGLAFTNTQYF; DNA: TGCGCCAGCAGCCAAGATCCGGGACTAGCCTTCACGAATACGCAGTATTTT
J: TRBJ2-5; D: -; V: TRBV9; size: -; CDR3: CASSVAYRAQETQYF; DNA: TGTGCCAGCAGCGTCGCATACAGGGCCCAAGAGACCCAGTACTTC
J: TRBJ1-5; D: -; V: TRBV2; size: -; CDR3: CASTAAVGNQPQHF; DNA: TGTGCCAGCACCGCGGCAGTCGGCAATCAGCCCCAGCATTTT
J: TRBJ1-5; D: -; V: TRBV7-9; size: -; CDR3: CASSLDSGNQPQHF; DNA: TGTGCCAGCAGCCTGGACAGCGGCAATCAGCCCCAGCATTTT
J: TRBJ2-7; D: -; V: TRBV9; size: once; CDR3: CASSVALVPYEQYF; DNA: TGTGCCAGCAGCGTAGCACTAGTCCCCTACGAGCAGTACTTC
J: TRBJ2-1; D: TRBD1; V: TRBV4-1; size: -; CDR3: CASSQDMFEADRDYNEQFF; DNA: TGCGCCAGCAGCCAAGATATGTTTGAGGCGGACAGGGATTACAATGAGCAGTTCTTC
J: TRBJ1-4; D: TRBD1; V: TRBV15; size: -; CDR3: CATSSQGQFHEKLFF; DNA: TGTGCCACCAGCAGCCAGGGACAGTTCCATGAAAAACTGTTTTTT
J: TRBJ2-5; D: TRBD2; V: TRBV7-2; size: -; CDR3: CASSVALAEQETQYF; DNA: TGTGCCAGCAGCGTAGCACTAGCGGAGCAAGAGACCCAGTACTTC
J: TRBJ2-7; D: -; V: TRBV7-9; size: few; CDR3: CASRPQESSYEQYF; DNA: TGTGCCAGCAGACCACAGGAGAGCTCCTACGAGCAGTACTTC
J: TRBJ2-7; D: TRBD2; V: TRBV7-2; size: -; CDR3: CASSLSPGEGQYF; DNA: TGTGCCAGCAGCTTATCCCCGGGGGAGGGGCAGTACTTC
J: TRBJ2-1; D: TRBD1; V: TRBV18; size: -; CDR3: CASSLGTGGTYNEQFF; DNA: TGTGCCAGCTCACTAGGGACAGGGGGGACCTACAATGAGCAGTTCTTC
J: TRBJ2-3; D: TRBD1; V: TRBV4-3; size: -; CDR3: CASSQEGGTGGANTQYF; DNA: TGCGCCAGCAGCCAAGAAGGGGGGACAGGGGGCGCAAATACGCAGTATTTT
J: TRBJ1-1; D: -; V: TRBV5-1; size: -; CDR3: CASSSTEMNTEAFF; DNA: TGCGCCAGCAGCTCGACAGAAATGAACACTGAAGCTTTCTTT
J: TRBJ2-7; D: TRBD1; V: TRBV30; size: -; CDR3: CAWDRGNEQYF; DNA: TGTGCCTGGGACAGGGGTAACGAGCAGTACTTC
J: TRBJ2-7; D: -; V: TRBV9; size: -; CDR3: CASSVDHSPYEQYF; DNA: TGTGCCAGCAGCGTAGATCATAGCCCTTACGAGCAGTACTTC
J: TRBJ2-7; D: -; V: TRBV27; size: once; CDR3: CASSLSGQVPYEQYF; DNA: TGTGCCAGCAGTTTATCTGGGCAGGTCCCCTACGAGCAGTACTTC